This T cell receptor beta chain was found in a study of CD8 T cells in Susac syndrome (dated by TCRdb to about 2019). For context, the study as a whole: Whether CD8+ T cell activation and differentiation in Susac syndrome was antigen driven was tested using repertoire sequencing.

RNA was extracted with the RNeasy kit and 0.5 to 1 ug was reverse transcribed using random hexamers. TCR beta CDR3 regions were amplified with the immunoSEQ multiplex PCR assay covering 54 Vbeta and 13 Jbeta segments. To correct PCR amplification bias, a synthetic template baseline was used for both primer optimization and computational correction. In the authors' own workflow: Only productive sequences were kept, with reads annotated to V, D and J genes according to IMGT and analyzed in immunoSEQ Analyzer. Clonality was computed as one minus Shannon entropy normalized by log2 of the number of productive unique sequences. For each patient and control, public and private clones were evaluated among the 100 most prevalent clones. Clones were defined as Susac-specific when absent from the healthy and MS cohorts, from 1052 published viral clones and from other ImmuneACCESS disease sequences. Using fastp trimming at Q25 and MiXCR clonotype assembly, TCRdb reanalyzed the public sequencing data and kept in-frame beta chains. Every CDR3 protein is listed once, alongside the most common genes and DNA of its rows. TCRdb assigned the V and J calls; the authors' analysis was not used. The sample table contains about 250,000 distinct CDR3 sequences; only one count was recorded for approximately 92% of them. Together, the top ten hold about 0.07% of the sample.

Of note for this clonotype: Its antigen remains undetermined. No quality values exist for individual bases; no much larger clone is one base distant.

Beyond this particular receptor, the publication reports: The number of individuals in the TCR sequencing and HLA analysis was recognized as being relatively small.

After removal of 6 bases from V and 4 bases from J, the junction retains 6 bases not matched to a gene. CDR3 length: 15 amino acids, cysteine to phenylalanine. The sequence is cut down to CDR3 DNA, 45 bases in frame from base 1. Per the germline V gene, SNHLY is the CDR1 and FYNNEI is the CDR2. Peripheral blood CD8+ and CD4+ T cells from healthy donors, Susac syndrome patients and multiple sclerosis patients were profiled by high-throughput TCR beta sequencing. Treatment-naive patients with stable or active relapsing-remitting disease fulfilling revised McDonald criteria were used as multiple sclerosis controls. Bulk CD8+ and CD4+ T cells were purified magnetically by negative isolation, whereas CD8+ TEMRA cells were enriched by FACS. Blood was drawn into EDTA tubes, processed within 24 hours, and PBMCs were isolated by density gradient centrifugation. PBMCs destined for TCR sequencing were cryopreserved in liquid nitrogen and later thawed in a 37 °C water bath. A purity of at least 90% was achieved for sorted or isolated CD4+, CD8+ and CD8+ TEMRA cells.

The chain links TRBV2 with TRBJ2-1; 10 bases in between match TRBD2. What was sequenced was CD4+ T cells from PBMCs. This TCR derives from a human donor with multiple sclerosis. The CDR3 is CASRRLAGGYNEQFF. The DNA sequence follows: TGTGCCAGCAGGCGGTTAGCGGGAGGTTACAATGAGCAGTTCTTC.